The 18 T cell receptor beta chains below all came from one sample that was sequenced in a study of blood T cell repertoires in COVID-19. Using immunoSEQ multiplex PCR, the repertoire was profiled, and TCRdb retains in-frame clones only, with some absent. The repertoire includes hundreds of thousands of clones, around nine tenths of them detected once, and under 9.5% sits in the top ten. Sequencing was performed on PBMCs or T cells enriched from blood (not recorded which). These receptor sequences come from a woman in her sixties or seventies who had recovered from COVID-19.

The J gene is TRBJ1-2, the V gene TRBV4-1; D uncertain. Trimming shortened V by 5 bases and J by 1 base, and 2 bases separated the two germline ends. CDR1 and CDR2 (germline): MGHRA, YSYEKL. The CDR3 loop spans 11 amino acids. Here the CDR3 reads CASSYNYGYTF. The DNA for the CDR3 is TGCGCCAGCAGCTATAACTATGGCTACACCTTC.

This clone was recorded once. The chain employs TRBV4-1 and TRBJ2-1; TRBD2 is a possible D gene (6 bases). Per the germline V gene, CDR1 is MGHRA and CDR2 is YSYEKL. V lost 1 base, J lost 4 bases, and 8 bases lay in between. There are 14 residues in the CDR3. CDR3 protein: CASSQAGTYNEQFF. The CDR3 nucleotides read TGCGCCAGCAGCCAAGCCGGGACTTACAATGAGCAGTTCTTC.

The chain uses TRBV2 and TRBJ1-2; 7 nucleotides agree with TRBD1. Germline V gives CDR1 SNHLY, CDR2 FYNNEI. The ends lost 9 bases at V and 7 bases at J; junction bases unmatched: 11. This CDR3 has 13 residues. The CDR3, as DNA: TGTGCCAGGCTAGACAGGGTTGAGGGTGGCTACACCTTC. Amino acids: CARLDRVEGGYTF.

CDR3 residues: CASQQGYEYEQYV. For the CDR3, the DNA is TGTGCCAGTCAACAGGGATACGAATACGAGCAGTACGTC. This chain joins TRBV28 and TRBJ2-7; tentatively, D is TRBD1 (6 bases). Trimming shortened V by 9 bases and J by 4 bases, and 16 bases separated the two germline ends. CDR1 is MDHEN and CDR2 is SYDVKM in the germline V gene. The CDR3 loop spans 13 amino acids.

The gene calls are TRBV11-3 and TRBJ2-1, with 9 nucleotides matching TRBD2. The CDR3 runs to 18 residues. V lost 5 bases to trimming and J lost 0 bases; unmatched junction nucleotides: 11. The germline V gene has CDR1 SGHNT and CDR2 YENEEA. CDR3 residues: CASSRSPSGALSYNEQFF. The CDR3 DNA reads TGTGCCAGCAGCCGGTCTCCTAGCGGGGCCCTCTCCTACAATGAGCAGTTCTTC.

The J gene is TRBJ2-2, the V gene TRBV11-3; D is uncertain. This CDR3 is 16 amino acids long. Germline CDR1 SGHNT, CDR2 YENEEA. V was pared by 6 bases and J by 8 bases, with 22 bases between. The CDR3 here is CASRIRGLGAGGELFF. CDR3 sequence (DNA): TGTGCCAGCAGGATAAGAGGTTTGGGTGCTGGTGGGGAGCTGTTTTTT.

The chain has TRBV2 and TRBJ1-5; 8 positions match TRBD1. The CDR3 contains 12 residues. The ends lost 2 bases at V and 12 bases at J; junction bases unmatched: 3. Germline V CDR1 and CDR2: SNHLY, FYNNEI. CDR3 DNA: TGTGCCAGCAGTGAAACGGGGACAGGCCAGCATTTT. This gives the protein CASSETGTGQHF.

This chain uses TRBV3-1 (or the pseudogene TRBV3-2) with TRBJ2-7; tentative D call: TRBD1 (5 bases). The CDR3 is 14 residues long. Germline V gene data show CDR1 as LGHDT and CDR2 as YNNKEL (reference sequence). The V gene lost 0 bases and the J gene lost 7 bases, with 13 bases spanning the gap. CDR3 residues: CASSQDSQGREQYF. The CDR3 DNA reads TGTGCCAGCAGCCAAGATAGTCAGGGCCGGGAGCAGTACTTC.

A word on this clone: Within the sample, other DNA sequences also encode this same CDR3. This chain connects TRBV30 to TRBJ1-3, with D unclear. The V and J ends lost 2 bases and 4 bases respectively, with 9 bases between them. Germline assignment: CDR1 GTSNPN and CDR2 SVGIG (reference sequence). The CDR3 totals 13 residues. The CDR3 DNA reads as TGTGCCTGGAGTTCCGGAGCCGGAAACACCATATATTTT. It encodes CAWSSGAGNTIYF.

This clone was seen only once. The gene calls are TRBV2 and TRBJ2-2, with TRBD2 matching 9 bases. Per germline, CDR1 SNHLY and CDR2 FYNNEI. The CDR3 covers 14 residues. Unmatched junction bases numbered 4, after V lost 10 bases and J lost 1 base. The CDR3 loop is CATQAGGNTGELFF. CDR3 nucleotides: TGTGCCACTCAAGCGGGGGGGAACACCGGGGAGCTGTTTTTT.

In its sample, this clone was seen a few times. The chain's CDR3 is CASSEAIMAFF. CDR3 sequence (DNA): TGTGCCAGCAGTGAAGCTATTATGGCTTTCTTT. The chain uses TRBV6-1 and TRBJ1-1; D ambiguous. The CDR3 is made up of 11 amino acids. V shed 0 bases and J shed 11 bases, with 7 bases lying between them. Germline V CDR1 and CDR2: MNHNS, SASEGT.

This clone was seen once. This chain connects TRBV19 to TRBJ2-6, with a weak D call TRBD1 (5 bases). Trimming cost V 5 bases and J 1 base, with 9 bases left between them. The CDR3 has 15 amino acids. Germline V gene data show CDR1 as LNHDA and CDR2 as SQIVND (reference sequence). The CDR3: CASSYQGSGANVLTF. The CDR3 region has the DNA TGTGCCAGTAGTTATCAGGGATCTGGGGCCAACGTCCTGACTTTC.

CDR3 nucleotides: TGTGCCAGCAGCTTGGATGGGCTCGTGGGCCAAGAGACCCAGTACTTC. This sequence encodes CASSLDGLVGQETQYF. The V and J genes are TRBV5-4 and TRBJ2-5; D gene uncertain. Germline assignment: CDR1 SGHNT and CDR2 YYREEE (reference sequence). The CDR3 spans 16 residues. Trimming pared 0 bases from V and 1 base from J, leaving 13 bases between.

The rearrangement joins TRBV9 to TRBJ2-6, with unresolved D. The CDR3 length is 14 residues. With 0 bases removed from V and 4 bases from J, the gap between germline ends came to 5 bases. The V gene's germline CDR1 is SGDLS and CDR2 YYNGEE. CDR3 loop: CASSVVAGANVLTF. The CDR3 bases are TGTGCCAGCAGCGTAGTGGCCGGGGCCAACGTCCTGACTTTC.

The chain couples TRBV11-3 to TRBJ2-7; 7 nucleotides agree with TRBD1. The germline gives CDR1 SGHNT, CDR2 YENEEA. Germline trimming cut 2 bases from V and 7 bases from J; bases unmatched to any gene: 2. The CDR3 is made up of 12 amino acids. The CDR3 nucleotides read TGTGCCAGCAGCTTAAGGGGGCGGGAGCAGTACTTC. It yields the protein CASSLRGREQYF. Full variable domain (remainder filled in from reference TRBV11-3 and TRBJ2-7): EAGVVQSPRYKIIEKKQPVAFWCNPISGHNTLYWYLQNLGQGPELLIRYENEEAVDDSQLPKDRFSAERLKGVDSTLKIQPAELGDSAVYLCASSLRGREQYFGPGTRLTVT.

The chain carries TRBV5-1 and TRBJ2-3, with 12 positions matching TRBD2. The trim removed 0 bases at V and 1 base at J, leaving 6 bases unmatched. The germline V gene encodes CDR1 SGHRS and CDR2 YFSETQ. The CDR3 totals 18 residues. The CDR3 nucleotides are TGCGCCAGCAGCTTGGCCCTAGCGGGGGGGCGGGGCACAGATACGCAGTATTTT. This gives the protein CASSLALAGGRGTDTQYF.

The chain combines TRBV2 with TRBJ2-3; 13 bases match TRBD2. The germline V gene encodes CDR1 SNHLY and CDR2 FYNNEI. There are 16 residues in the CDR3. The J segment lost 2 bases and the V segment lost 5 bases, leaving 4 bases of the junction unmatched. This chain's CDR3 is CASSRLAGGSTDTQYF. The CDR3 DNA follows: TGTGCCAGCAGTCGACTAGCGGGGGGATCCACAGATACGCAGTATTTT.

The V call is TRBV24-1, the J call TRBJ1-5; 7 nucleotides match TRBD1. CDR3 size: 14 residues. The V and J ends lost 1 base and 10 bases, in that order; junction bases with no gene match: 6. Germline values: CDR1 KGHDR, CDR2 SFDVKD. CDR3 loop: CATSDFRGPPPQHF. In DNA form, the CDR3 reads TGTGCCACCAGTGATTTTAGGGGGCCGCCCCCCCAGCATTTT.